This TCR beta chain came from a study of T-cell memory formation after mild COVID-19. Findings and caveats of the study: Shrinking CD4+ clones were chiefly CM and EM; CD8+ ones were chiefly EMRA. Clones that got smaller from day 15 to 85 had even CD4/CD8, while clones growing later tipped toward CD4+.

This clonotype was counted only a few times. The antigen is undetermined. The germline gives CDR1 MGHRA, CDR2 YSYEKL. V was pared by 2 bases and J by 10 bases, with 17 bases between. This CDR3 has 15 residues. Researchers used 5'RACE with constant-segment primers to make TCR alpha and TCR beta cDNA libraries that carry sample barcodes and UMIs. MiXCR was run by TCRdb on the 5' RACE reads, yielding one entry per CDR3 protein. The data hold 300,000 to 400,000 distinct CDR3 sequences, with under 15% observed a single time. This sequence originates from a man aged 18 to 30 who had mild COVID-19 (a few samples of this study predate the infection). Cell type and time point are not known. Sequenced material: PBMCs or a T cell subset sorted from them (not recorded which). This chain links TRBV4-1 with TRBJ1-4; perhaps TRBD1 as D (5 bases). The DNA of the CDR3 is TGCGCCAGCAGCCAAAGATACCGGGACGCGACAAAACTGTTTTTT. Protein sequence: CASSQRYRDATKLFF.